The 27 T cell receptor beta chains given below trace back to one sample, sequenced in a study of tumor-infiltrating lymphocytes in primary liver carcinoma. The investigators made TCR beta cDNA from approximately 500 ng total RNA, using a constant-region primer. Three nested multiplex PCR rounds of slightly modified ARM-PCR generated TCR beta libraries. Rounds one and two of PCR, each of about 10 cycles, were primed with TRBV1-TRBV30 forward primers and a C-beta reverse primer. TCRdb recomputed calls from the multiplex PCR reads with MiXCR, one row per CDR3 protein. The top ten hold approximately 5.9% of the sample, which has 330,000 or so distinct CDR3 sequences, around 60% seen once. RNA isolated from unsorted whole blood supplied the blood RNA, with germline DNA also extracted. The sample comprised peripheral blood. Receptors originate from a man in his forties or fifties with primary liver carcinoma and hepatitis B virus infection.

This clonotype appeared a few times. The V gene is TRBV30, the J gene TRBJ1-2, with 8 bases fitting TRBD1. V lost 0 bases to trimming and J lost 3 bases; unmatched junction nucleotides: 9. Germline V CDR1 and CDR2: GTSNPN, SVGIG (reference sequence). The CDR3 spans 16 residues. The CDR3, as DNA: TGTGCCTGGAGTGTCCGAATCAGGGGGCGAGACTATGGCTACACCTTC. It specifies CAWSVRIRGRDYGYTF.

Details on this clonotype: A much larger clone sits a single nucleotide away, making a read error possible. This chain uses TRBV28 with TRBJ2-7, with 8 positions matching TRBD1. The germline V gene has CDR1 MDHEN and CDR2 SYDVKM. The CDR3 loop spans 14 amino acids. This CDR3 reads CAGRSTGGGYEQYF. The DNA for the CDR3 is TGTGCCGGCAGGTCTACAGGGGGTGGCTACGAGCAGTACTTC.

This clonotype appeared once. A much larger clone differs by one base, so this may be a read error. The chain combines TRBV6-5 with TRBJ1-1; D gene unclear. This CDR3 contains 12 residues. Germline CDR1 reads MNHEY; CDR2 reads SVGAGI. Trimming took off 6 bases at V and 11 bases at J, with 16 bases between the two ends. The CDR3 region has the DNA TGTGCCAGCAGCGTCGAGGGAGGCCTGGCTTTCTTT. Protein sequence: CASSVEGGLAFF.

This clonotype was seen many times. The chain links TRBV4-1 to TRBJ1-2, with D perhaps TRBD1 (6 bases). The CDR3 totals 15 residues. Germline V CDR1 and CDR2: MGHRA, YSYEKL. Trimming took 0 bases from V and 7 from J, leaving 15 bases between them. CDR3 in DNA: TGCGCCAGCAGCCAAGACCCCCGGGCCAGGGGTGGCTACACCTTC. Translating gives CASSQDPRARGGYTF.

Notes on this clonotype: One base away lies a much larger clone, so this may be a sequencing read error. The CDR3 protein is CACINLSGGYYEQYF. Written as DNA, the CDR3 is TGTGCCTGCATCAACCTATCGGGGGGGTATTACGAGCAGTACTTC. The chain links TRBV6-5 to TRBJ2-7; 8 nucleotides align to TRBD2. In germline, CDR1 is MNHEY, CDR2 SVGAGI. V was pared by 11 bases and J by 4 bases, with 16 bases of the junction left unmatched. The CDR3 sequence is 15 residues long.

V is TRBV12-3 or TRBV12-4 and J is TRBJ2-2; D gene uncertain. The CDR3 is 13 residues long. The V gene lost 3 bases and the J gene lost 5 bases, with 7 bases spanning the gap. CDR3 loop: CASSFSRTGELFF. DNA of the CDR3: TGTGCCAGCAGTTTTTCTCGAACCGGGGAGCTGTTTTTT.

Of note for this clonotype: A read error may explain this, as a much larger clone is one base away. The chain recombines TRBV5-5 with TRBJ1-1; D is possibly TRBD1 (6 bases). Germline V gene data show CDR1 as SGHKS and CDR2 as YYEKEE (reference sequence). The CDR3 is made up of 14 amino acids. The CDR3 DNA reads TGTGCCAGCAGCTTACAGGGCTTGAACACTGAAGTTTTCTTT. This sequence encodes CASSLQGLNTEVFF.

The chain joins TRBV28 to TRBJ1-3; the match to TRBD1 covers 7 bases. The germline V gene has CDR1 MDHEN and CDR2 SYDVKM. The CDR3 sequence is 15 residues long. J was trimmed by 11 bases and V by 1 base; bases with no gene match: 11. CDR3 region: CASSLSRQGSAAIYF. The CDR3 coding sequence is TGTGCCAGCAGTTTATCCCGACAGGGTTCCGCGGCCATATATTTT.

Points on this clonotype: Just one base apart from a much larger clone, this may be a read error. The chain carries TRBV6-2 or TRBV6-3 and TRBJ2-1, with D unclear. Deletions cut 6 bases from V and 9 bases from J, with 12 bases between. Germline values: CDR1 MNHEY, CDR2 SVGEGT. This CDR3 contains 12 residues. The CDR3 reads CASRWPSREQFF. The CDR3 DNA sequence: TGTGCCAGCAGATGGCCCTCCCGTGAGCAGTTCTTC.

This clonotype was detected many times. The chain links TRBV29-1 to TRBJ2-3; TRBD2 might be the D (6 bases). Germline lookup yields CDR1 SQVTM and CDR2 ANQGSEA. V was trimmed by 4 bases and J by 5 bases, leaving 7 bases between them. The CDR3 sequence is 11 residues long. The CDR3 here is CSVVGGDTQYF. DNA of the CDR3: TGCAGCGTTGTGGGGGGAGATACGCAGTATTTT.

Many counts were recorded for this clonotype. This sequence joins TRBV29-1 and TRBJ2-1, with 7 bases lining up with TRBD2. Germline CDR1 is SQVTM and CDR2 is ANQGSEA. This CDR3 has 16 residues. The V and J ends lost 1 base and 0 bases, in that order; junction bases with no gene match: 6. The CDR3 nucleotides read TGCAGCGTTGAAGGAGTGGCGGGAGCCTCCTACAATGAGCAGTTCTTC. Its translation is CSVEGVAGASYNEQFF.

For this clonotype: Its ends do not fully match the called genes, so a read error is possible. V and J are TRBV11-2 and TRBJ1-1; D is unclear. CDR1 and CDR2 from the germline V gene are SGHAT and FQNNGV. This CDR3 contains 14 residues. The CDR3 reads CTSSPTGMNTEAFF. The CDR3 DNA reads TGTACCAGTAGCCCGACGGGAATGAACACTGAAGCTTTCTTT.

The chain carries TRBV12-3 or TRBV12-4 and TRBJ2-7, with TRBD1 matching 11 bases. V gave up 4 bases and J gave up 7 bases; unmatched junction bases: 6. There are 14 residues in the CDR3. This CDR3 reads CASSSGQGAQEQYF. In DNA, the CDR3 is TGTGCCAGCAGTTCAGGACAGGGGGCGCAAGAGCAGTACTTC.

Remarks on this clonotype: Relative to the germline gene, one junction end is altered; a read error may explain this. The rearrangement links TRBV10-3 to TRBJ2-1, with D perhaps matching TRBD1 (6 bases). This CDR3 contains 12 residues. Germline loops: CDR1 ENHRY, CDR2 SYGVKD. CDR3 coding DNA: TGTGCCGTCAGTGAGTCGGGACAAGGGCAGTTCTTC. As protein: CAVSESGQGQFF.

Written as DNA, the CDR3 is TGTGCCAGCAGCCGAGAAGGAGGGTGGGAGACCCAGTACTTC. The encoded protein is CASSREGGWETQYF. The chain employs TRBV4-2 and TRBJ2-5; possibly TRBD2 for D (6 bases). CDR1 and CDR2 (germline): LGHNA, YNFKEQ. The CDR3 has 14 amino acids. V gave up 4 bases and J gave up 5 bases, with 14 bases separating them.

Worth noting for this clonotype: The CDR3 does not close with the conserved phenylalanine or tryptophan, likely indicating a read error. The chain couples TRBV30 to TRBJ2-1; D is unclear. There are 13 residues in the CDR3. V was pared by 0 bases and J by 8 bases, with 11 bases between. CDR1 GTSNPN and CDR2 SVGIG come from the germline V gene (reference sequence). The CDR3 loop is CAWSVRAVHEQFI. The CDR3 region has the DNA TGTGCCTGGAGTGTACGGGCAGTCCATGAGCAGTTCATC.

Remarks on this clonotype: A single base separates this from a much larger clone, so it may be a read error. The CDR3 carries no conserved terminal phenylalanine or tryptophan, so it likely arises from a read error. The chain employs TRBV10-2 and TRBJ2-7; tentatively, D is TRBD2 (5 bases). Trimming took off 7 bases at V and 0 bases at J, with 16 bases between the two ends. Germline V gene lookup returns CDR1 WSHSY and CDR2 SAAADI. There are 15 residues in the CDR3. CDR3 sequence reads: CASIEPAAISYEQYL. The CDR3 DNA reads TGCGCCAGCATAGAACCAGCGGCCATCTCCTACGAGCAGTACCTC.

This clonotype has only a few counts. This clone may be a read error of a much larger clone one base away. CDR3 DNA: TGTGACAGCAGGGACAGTTACAATCAGCCCCAGCATTTT. Translating gives CDSRDSYNQPQHF. J is TRBJ1-5 and V is TRBV6-5; 7 positions match TRBD1. CDR1 is MNHEY and CDR2 is SVGAGI in the germline V gene. This CDR3 has 13 amino acids.

Here the CDR3 DNA reads TGTGCCAGCAGTTCCGGACAGGGAAGGGAGACCCAGTACTTC. Translation gives CASSSGQGRETQYF. The chain links TRBV28 to TRBJ2-5, with 8 nucleotides matching TRBD1. This CDR3 region has 14 residues. Losses at the gene ends were 4 bases for V and 5 bases for J; bases not matched to a gene: 6. Germline loops: CDR1 MDHEN, CDR2 SYDVKM.

As to this clonotype: A much more abundant neighbour one base away suggests this may be a read error. This chain connects TRBV7-8 to TRBJ2-5, with 9 bases aligning to TRBD1. V dropped 10 bases and J dropped 3; count of bases not matched to a gene: 9. The CDR3 loop spans 14 amino acids. Germline V gene data show CDR1 as SGHVS and CDR2 as FQNEAQ. The CDR3 DNA reads TGTGCCATCAGGACAGGGGAAACCAAAGAGACCCAGTACTTC. This codes for CAIRTGETKETQYF. The full variable domain, in which reference TRBV7-8 and TRBJ2-5 provide the parts outside the CDR3, is GAGVSQSPRYKVAKRGQDVALRCDPISGHVSLFWYQQALGQGPEFLTYFQNEAQLDKSGLPSDRFFAERPEGSVSTLKIQRTQQEDSAVYLCAIRTGETKETQYFGPGTRLLVL.

About this clonotype: Possible read error: a much larger clone is one base away. The chain carries TRBV4-1 and TRBJ2-7; the D gene is possibly TRBD2 (5 bases). Trimming left V 4 bases short and J 2 bases short, with 15 bases between. There are 15 residues in the CDR3. CDR1 is MGHRA and CDR2 is YSYEKL in the germline V gene. The CDR3 sequence is CASSPRMDWPYEQYF. The CDR3 nucleotides read TGCGCCAGCAGCCCCAGAATGGACTGGCCCTACGAGCAGTACTTC.

This clonotype was recorded a few times. This sequence joins TRBV28 and TRBJ1-1; D not certain. The CDR3 runs 12 residues. V was trimmed by 5 bases and J by 5 bases, leaving 9 bases between them. The germline gives CDR1 MDHEN, CDR2 SYDVKM. For the CDR3, the DNA is TGTGCCAGCAGTGTCAGAAAAACTGAAGCTTTCTTT. Residues: CASSVRKTEAFF.

At least ten counts were recorded for this clonotype. The chain employs TRBV6-5 and TRBJ1-5, with 10 bases fitting TRBD1. Germline V gene sequence: CDR1 MNHEY, CDR2 SVGAGI. Unmatched junction bases numbered 4, after V lost 5 bases and J lost 0 bases. The CDR3 sequence is 16 residues long. In DNA form, the CDR3 reads TGTGCCAGCAGTCCCTGGACAGGGGGTAGCAATCAGCCCCAGCATTTT. This codes for CASSPWTGGSNQPQHF.

The chain couples TRBV18 to TRBJ2-7; D call uncertain. Germline V gene sequence: CDR1 KGHSH, CDR2 LQKENI. The length of the CDR3 is 15 residues. V lost 3 bases and J 5 bases, leaving 17 bases between the germline ends. CDR3 in DNA: TGTGCCAGCTCACCCCGGACGCACCTTGGGAACGAGCAGTACTTC. Translation: CASSPRTHLGNEQYF.

The sample holds a few counts of this clonotype. V and J are TRBV28 and TRBJ2-2; the match to TRBD2 covers 11 bases. V shed 5 bases and J 2 bases; nucleotides not matched to a gene: 19. Germline values: CDR1 MDHEN, CDR2 SYDVKM. The CDR3 runs 21 residues. The CDR3 loop reads CASSTPEVASGRKPNTGELFF. The CDR3 coding sequence is TGTGCCAGCAGTACCCCCGAGGTCGCTAGCGGGAGGAAGCCCAACACCGGGGAGCTGTTTTTT.

The chain couples TRBV19 to TRBJ1-1; D perhaps matches TRBD1 (5 bases). Germline CDR1 reads LNHDA; CDR2 reads SQIVND (reference sequence). V dropped 6 bases and J dropped 8 bases, with 16 bases sitting between them. This CDR3 has 13 residues. CDR3 bases: TGTGCCAGTAGAATGAGACAGCCCACAGAAGCTTTCTTT. This translates into CASRMRQPTEAFF.

As to this clonotype: Without the conserved terminal phenylalanine or tryptophan, this CDR3 likely stems from a read error. The J gene is TRBJ2-7, the V gene TRBV6-6, with a tentative D call TRBD2 (5 bases). V was cut by 2 bases and J by 3 bases, with 8 bases left in between. In germline, CDR1 is MNHNY, CDR2 SVGAGI (reference sequence). The CDR3 is made up of 13 amino acids. CDR3 nucleotide sequence: TGTGCCAGCAGTTACCTAGCTAGCTACGAGCAGTACCTC. Protein sequence: CASSYLASYEQYL.